What follows are 30 T cell receptor beta chains derived from one specimen sequenced in a study of blood T cell repertoires in COVID-19. TCRdb's copy holds only in-frame clones and misses some; the assay was immunoSEQ multiplex PCR. The table includes about 240,000 clones, about 87% detected once. The sequenced sample consisted of peripheral blood. Receptor source: a woman in her 70s with active or convalescent COVID-19.

The chain combines TRBV10-1 with TRBJ1-3; D remains ambiguous. V lost 0 bases to trimming and J lost 1 base, with 7 bases between them. Germline CDR1 WNHNN, CDR2 SYGVQD (reference sequence). CDR3 length: 15 residues. CDR3 nucleotide sequence: TGCGCCAGCAGTGAGTCGATACAATCTGGAAACACCATATATTTT. It yields the protein CASSESIQSGNTIYF.

The chain links TRBV6-2 or TRBV6-3 to TRBJ1-5, with no clear D. The germline V gene encodes CDR1 MNHEY and CDR2 SVGEGT. The CDR3 contains 16 residues. V was cut by 2 bases and J by 0 bases, with 11 bases left in between. This CDR3 is CASSYQDWYSNQPQHF. The CDR3 coding sequence is TGTGCCAGCAGTTACCAGGATTGGTATAGCAATCAGCCCCAGCATTTT.

This chain links TRBV4-1 with TRBJ2-7; tentatively, D is TRBD1 (5 bases). Trimming pared 4 bases from V and 2 bases from J, leaving 12 bases between. Germline loops: CDR1 MGHRA, CDR2 YSYEKL. The CDR3 has 14 residues. In nucleotides, the CDR3 is TGCGCCAGCAGCCCCCCTGACAGACCCTACGAGCAGTACTTC. Protein: CASSPPDRPYEQYF.

This sequence joins TRBV6-1 and TRBJ1-2; perhaps TRBD1 as D (6 bases). V was trimmed by 5 bases and J by 8 bases, leaving 21 bases between them. This CDR3 is 15 amino acids long. Germline CDR1 MNHNS, CDR2 SASEGT. CDR3 sequence reads: CASSQGNIARGGYTF. DNA of the CDR3: TGTGCCAGCAGTCAAGGGAACATTGCTAGGGGGGGCTACACCTTC.

The gene calls are TRBV6-1 and TRBJ1-2, with D unresolved. Germline V gives CDR1 MNHNS, CDR2 SASEGT. V was trimmed by 3 bases and J by 4 bases, leaving 6 bases between them. CDR3 length: 12 residues. The CDR3: CASSDGGYGYTF. Written as DNA, the CDR3 is TGTGCCAGCAGTGATGGAGGCTATGGCTACACCTTC.

V is TRBV10-2 and J is TRBJ1-2; D not certain. The CDR3 runs 11 residues. Trimming stripped 10 bases from V and 0 bases from J, with 6 bases between. CDR1 and CDR2 (germline): WSHSY, SAAADI. The CDR3 nucleotides are TGCGCCACCGGGGCTAACTATGGCTACACCTTC. Protein sequence: CATGANYGYTF.

The genes are TRBV7-3 and TRBJ1-2; TRBD1 agrees at 9 bases. The CDR3 is 14 residues long. Germline V lookup: CDR1 SGHTA, CDR2 FQGTGA. V shed 2 bases and J 6 bases; nucleotides not matched to a gene: 4. CDR3 protein: CASSLLQGADGYTF. The CDR3 coding sequence is TGTGCCAGCAGCTTACTACAGGGGGCGGATGGCTACACCTTC.

The rearrangement joins TRBV11-2 to TRBJ1-2; 7 bases are a match to TRBD1. Trimming took 5 bases from V and 5 from J; bases not matched to a gene: 8. The germline V gene encodes CDR1 SGHAT and CDR2 FQNNGV. The CDR3 consists of 14 residues. The CDR3 DNA sequence: TGTGCCAGCAGCCTGACAGGGTCCCTTTATGGCTACACCTTC. Translated: CASSLTGSLYGYTF.

The gene calls are TRBV7-2 and TRBJ1-1; D not certain. This CDR3 comprises 13 residues. CDR1 and CDR2 (germline): SGHTA, FQGNSA. V dropped 6 bases and J dropped 1 base, with 9 bases sitting between them. The CDR3 region has the DNA TGTGCCAGCAGTCCTTTTAGGAACACTGAAGCTTTCTTT. Protein product: CASSPFRNTEAFF.

The chain couples TRBV5-4 to TRBJ2-7; D is perhaps TRBD1 (6 bases). Germline-derived CDR1 and CDR2 are SGHNT and YYREEE (reference sequence). This CDR3 is built from 14 residues. Trimming cost V 4 bases and J 2 bases, with 13 bases left between them. CDR3 residues: CASSPPGQPYEQYF. The CDR3 DNA reads as TGTGCCAGCAGCCCACCCGGACAGCCCTACGAGCAGTACTTC.

This chain uses TRBV29-1 with TRBJ1-2; 9 bases agree with TRBD1. CDR3 size: 13 residues. Trimming removed 2 bases from V and 6 bases from J; junction bases left unmatched: 4. Per germline, CDR1 SQVTM and CDR2 ANQGSEA. The CDR3 DNA follows: TGCAGCGTTGAAAAGGGACAGGGAGATGGCTACACCTTC. This gives the protein CSVEKGQGDGYTF.

The chain carries TRBV19 and TRBJ1-5, with 9 bases fitting TRBD1. The germline V gene encodes CDR1 LNHDA and CDR2 SQIVND (reference sequence). Trimming cost V 3 bases and J 5 bases; bases outside gene matches: 5. The length of the CDR3 is 15 residues. CDR3 sequence (DNA): TGTGCCAGTAGTATCGGACAGGGGCCCTATCAGCCCCAGCATTTT. It codes for CASSIGQGPYQPQHF.

The chain is built from TRBV6-5 and TRBJ2-1; no reliable D call. Trimming shortened V by 7 bases and J by 14 bases, and 18 bases separated the two germline ends. The CDR3 runs 12 residues. Germline lookup yields CDR1 MNHEY and CDR2 SVGAGI. The CDR3 region has the DNA TGTGCCAGCAAGACGGGTCCGTTAAGAGAGTTCTTC. It is translated as CASKTGPLREFF.

This clone came up once. The V and J genes are TRBV11-2 and TRBJ1-2, with 11 bases identical to TRBD1. The CDR3 is made up of 14 amino acids. Germline assignment: CDR1 SGHAT and CDR2 FQNNGV. Germline trimming cut 3 bases from V and 7 bases from J; bases unmatched to any gene: 4. The CDR3 DNA is TGTGCCAGCAGCTTGAGGACAGGGGGCTTTGGCTACACCTTC. Translating it yields CASSLRTGGFGYTF.

This chain connects TRBV5-1 to TRBJ1-6; D gene ambiguous. The length of the CDR3 is 16 residues. CDR1 is SGHRS, CDR2 YFSETQ, per germline. V was clipped by 4 bases and J by 0 bases, with 11 bases between them. The CDR3 reads CASSPYSSSYNSPLHF. CDR3 coding DNA: TGCGCCAGCAGCCCCTACTCGAGCTCCTATAATTCACCCCTCCACTTT.

This clone was seen only once. The chain employs TRBV7-2 and TRBJ2-7; TRBD1 agrees at 9 bases. The CDR3 has 14 amino acids. Trimming took 0 bases from V and 6 from J; bases not matched to a gene: 3. Germline CDR1 is SGHTA and CDR2 is FQGNSA. The CDR3 loop is CASSLAGDRAEQYF. As DNA, the CDR3 is TGTGCCAGCAGCTTAGCGGGGGACAGGGCCGAGCAGTACTTC.

This chain joins TRBV6-5 and TRBJ1-3; D might be TRBD1 (5 bases). Trimming took 6 bases from V and 2 from J, leaving 14 bases between them. The germline gives CDR1 MNHEY, CDR2 SVGAGI. The CDR3 loop spans 15 amino acids. The CDR3 region is CASSLAVGAGNTIYF. The DNA of the CDR3 is TGTGCCAGCAGCCTCGCGGTAGGGGCTGGAAACACCATATATTTT.

This rearrangement joins TRBV2 to TRBJ2-1; 9 bases fit TRBD2. Per germline, CDR1 SNHLY and CDR2 FYNNEI. The CDR3 runs to 15 residues. The ends lost 6 bases at V and 3 bases at J; junction bases unmatched: 6. The CDR3 nucleotides read TGTGCCAGCAGCGCCGCGGGGGGGTTCTACAATGAGCAGTTCTTC. Translation gives CASSAAGGFYNEQFF.

This clone showed up just once. The V and J genes are TRBV27 and TRBJ2-3, with a tentative D call TRBD1 (7 bases). The germline V and J ends were trimmed by 5 bases and 3 bases, with 15 bases remaining between them. Germline values: CDR1 MNHEY, CDR2 SMNVEV (reference sequence). CDR3 size: 15 residues. CDR3 sequence: CASSPQGRSTDTQYF. Written as DNA, the CDR3 is TGTGCCAGCAGTCCACAGGGGAGGAGTACAGATACGCAGTATTTT.

This clone was recorded once. This chain uses TRBV29-1 with TRBJ1-2; D is ambiguous. The CDR3 loop spans 12 amino acids. V dropped 7 bases and J dropped 8 bases, with 17 bases sitting between them. CDR1 is SQVTM and CDR2 is ANQGSEA in the germline V gene. The CDR3 sequence is CSAMGTAGGYTF. The CDR3 DNA is TGCAGCGCCATGGGCACCGCGGGGGGCTACACCTTC. Filled out from reference TRBV29-1 and TRBJ1-2, the complete variable domain reads SAVISQKPSRDICQRGTSLTIQCQVDSQVTMMFWYRQQPGQSLTLIATANQGSEATYESGFVIDKFPISRPNLTFSTLTVSNMSPEDSSIYLCSAMGTAGGYTFGSGTRLTVV.

V and J are TRBV9 and TRBJ2-7, with a tentative D call TRBD2 (6 bases). Germline V gene data show CDR1 as SGDLS and CDR2 as YYNGEE. Deletions cut 3 bases from V and 6 bases from J, with 16 bases between. The CDR3 extends over 14 amino acids. Here the CDR3 reads CASSGVGGNGEQYF. The CDR3 DNA follows: TGTGCCAGCAGCGGGGTGGGAGGAAATGGCGAGCAGTACTTC.

The J gene is TRBJ1-1, the V gene TRBV7-6; D unclear. Germline loops: CDR1 SGHVS, CDR2 FNYEAQ. V lost 2 bases and J 4 bases, leaving 8 bases between the germline ends. The CDR3 spans 13 residues. The CDR3 loop reads CASSLTKSTEAFF. CDR3 DNA sequence: TGTGCCAGCAGCTTAACGAAGAGCACTGAAGCTTTCTTT.

V and J are TRBV29-1 and TRBJ2-7; a possible D gene is TRBD2 (6 bases). The V gene's germline CDR1 is SQVTM and CDR2 ANQGSEA. Between the trimmed V and J ends, which lost 1 base and 0 bases, there was a span of 7 bases. The CDR3 covers 13 residues. CDR3 sequence: CSVEVGGSYEQYF. CDR3 bases: TGCAGCGTTGAAGTGGGGGGCTCCTACGAGCAGTACTTC.

The rearrangement joins TRBV7-9 to TRBJ2-1; D is perhaps TRBD2 (5 bases). The CDR3 consists of 15 residues. The germline CDR1 and CDR2 sequences are SEHNR and FQNEAQ (reference sequence). Trimming shortened V by 4 bases and J by 0 bases, and 10 bases separated the two germline ends. The CDR3 loop reads CASSSSGFSYNEQFF. Here the CDR3 DNA reads TGTGCCAGCAGCTCAAGCGGTTTCTCCTACAATGAGCAGTTCTTC.

The table lists this clone with a few counts. The chain links TRBV15 to TRBJ1-1; D gene unclear. The CDR3 length is 13 residues. Germline V gene data show CDR1 as LNHNV and CDR2 as YYDKDF (reference sequence). V was cut by 0 bases and J by 9 bases, with 11 bases left in between. The CDR3 reads CATSRDRREKAFF. CDR3 coding DNA: TGTGCCACCAGCAGAGATCGTAGGGAGAAAGCTTTCTTT.

The chain has TRBV4-2 and TRBJ2-3, with a tentative D call TRBD2 (5 bases). Looked up from germline, CDR1 is LGHNA and CDR2 is YNFKEQ. The CDR3 extends over 14 amino acids. Trimming took off 4 bases at V and 5 bases at J, with 13 bases between the two ends. Here the CDR3 DNA reads TGTGCCAGCAGCCCCCGCCTAGGAGGAGATACGCAGTATTTT. Protein: CASSPRLGGDTQYF.

The chain combines TRBV24-1 with TRBJ2-1; 8 positions agree with TRBD2. This CDR3 comprises 17 residues. CDR1 KGHDR and CDR2 SFDVKD come from the germline V gene. J gave up 8 bases and V 3 bases, and 14 bases lay outside the gene matches. DNA of the CDR3: TGTGCCACCAGTGATCCCCCGGGGGGGTCTTTGGGAGATGAGCAGTTCTTC. Encoded protein: CATSDPPGGSLGDEQFF.

This sequence joins TRBV6-2 or TRBV6-3 and TRBJ1-1; 8 bases fit TRBD1. CDR3 length: 17 amino acids. Germline CDR1 is MNHEY and CDR2 is SVGEGT. The V segment lost 1 base and the J segment 3 bases; nucleotides outside the gene matches: 10. The CDR3 bases are TGTGCCAGCAGTTACTTGACAGGGGCGGGTTCGGACACTGAAGCTTTCTTT. This encodes CASSYLTGAGSDTEAFF.

The gene calls are TRBV9 and TRBJ1-5; TRBD1 matches at 7 bases. Germline lookup yields CDR1 SGDLS and CDR2 YYNGEE. The CDR3 is 14 residues long. V trimming: 0 bases; J trimming: 6 bases; junction bases outside the gene matches: 3. The CDR3 protein is CASSVGGGSQPQHF. The CDR3, as DNA: TGTGCCAGCAGCGTAGGAGGGGGCTCTCAGCCCCAGCATTTT. Using reference TRBV9 and TRBJ1-5 for the parts outside the CDR3, the full variable domain is DSGVTQTPKHLITATGQRVTLRCSPRSGDLSVYWYQQSLDQGLQFLIQYYNGEERAKGNILERFSAQQFPDLHSELNLSSLELGDSALYFCASSVGGGSQPQHFGDGTRLSIL.

This chain uses TRBV6-2 or TRBV6-3 with TRBJ1-5; D is unresolved. Germline CDR1 reads MNHEY; CDR2 reads SVGEGT. Trimming took 0 bases from V and 0 from J, leaving 9 bases between them. This CDR3 is 16 amino acids long. CDR3 amino acids: CASSYSRGNSNQPQHF. The CDR3 DNA reads as TGTGCCAGCAGTTACTCGAGAGGGAATAGCAATCAGCCCCAGCATTTT.